These 2 T cell receptor beta chains came from one sample sequenced in a study of immune heterogeneity within non-small cell lung tumors (dated by TCRdb to the late 2010s). The data were produced on a HiSeq X Ten. The TCR beta CDR3 region was amplified with a multiplex PCR system whose first round of roughly 11 cycles used 32 V-gene forward primers and 13 J-gene reverse primers. TCRdb reanalyzed the raw reads on its own, using fastp at Q25 for trimming and MiXCR for clone calling, and kept in-frame beta chains. Every entry covers one CDR3 protein and lists the most common genes and DNA from its rows. The sample profile shows over 2,500 distinct CDR3 sequences; 41% of them were found once. 22% of the sample belongs to the ten largest clones. The TCR template was genomic DNA extracted from bulk tumor tissue, and roughly 590 ng of gDNA was amplified for each sample. During surgery, several biopsies were collected from each primary tumor and placed as far from one another as possible within the tumor mass. The study cohort was described as untreated and was composed of newly diagnosed NSCLC cases undergoing curative surgery.

Sequencing input: lung tumor tissue. These TCRs come from a woman between 45 and 60 years old with non-small cell lung cancer.

The CDR3: CASSYSGNEQFF. The CDR3 coding sequence is TGTGCCAGCAGTTACTCGGGGAATGAGCAGTTCTTC. The chain joins TRBV6-5 to TRBJ2-1; no clear D. Germline V gene lookup returns CDR1 MNHEY and CDR2 SVGAGI. CDR3 size: 12 residues. The germline V and J ends were trimmed by 0 bases and 7 bases, with 4 bases remaining between them.

This clonotype is classed as medium-sized (0.01 to 0.1%). This chain uses TRBV10-3 with TRBJ1-3; 8 nucleotides align to TRBD1. Germline trimming cut 11 bases from V and 2 bases from J; bases unmatched to any gene: 8. Germline V gene sequence: CDR1 ENHRY, CDR2 SYGVKD. CDR3 size: 14 residues. The chain's CDR3 is CASLEQGAGNTIYF. The DNA of the CDR3 is TGTGCCTCCCTTGAACAGGGGGCTGGAAACACCATATATTTT.